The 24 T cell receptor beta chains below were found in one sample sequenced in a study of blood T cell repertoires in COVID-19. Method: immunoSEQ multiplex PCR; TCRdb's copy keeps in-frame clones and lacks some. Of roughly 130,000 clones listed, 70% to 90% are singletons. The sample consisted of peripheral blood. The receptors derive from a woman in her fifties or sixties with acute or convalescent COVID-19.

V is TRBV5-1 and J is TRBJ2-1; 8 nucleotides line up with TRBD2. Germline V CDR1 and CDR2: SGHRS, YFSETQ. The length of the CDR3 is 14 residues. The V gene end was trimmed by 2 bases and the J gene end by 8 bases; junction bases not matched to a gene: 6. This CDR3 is CASSFGLASDEQFF. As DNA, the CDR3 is TGCGCCAGCAGCTTTGGACTAGCCAGTGATGAGCAGTTCTTC.

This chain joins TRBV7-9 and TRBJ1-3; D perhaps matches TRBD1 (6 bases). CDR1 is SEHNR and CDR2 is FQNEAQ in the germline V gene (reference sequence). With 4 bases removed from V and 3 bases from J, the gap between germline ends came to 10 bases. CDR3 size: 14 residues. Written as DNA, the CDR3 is TGTGCCAGCAGCTCCACAGGGTTTGGAAACACCATATATTTT. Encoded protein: CASSSTGFGNTIYF.

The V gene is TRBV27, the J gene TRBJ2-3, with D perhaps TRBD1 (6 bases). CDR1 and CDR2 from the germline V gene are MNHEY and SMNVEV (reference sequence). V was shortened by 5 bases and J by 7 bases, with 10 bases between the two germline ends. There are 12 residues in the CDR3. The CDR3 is CASSPRGYTQYF. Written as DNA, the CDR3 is TGTGCCAGCAGTCCCAGGGGATATACGCAGTATTTT.

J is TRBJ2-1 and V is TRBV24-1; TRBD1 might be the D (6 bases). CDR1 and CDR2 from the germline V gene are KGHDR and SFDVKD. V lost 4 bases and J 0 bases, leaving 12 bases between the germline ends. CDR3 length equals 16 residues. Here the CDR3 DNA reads TGTGCCACCAGTGACAGGGGATCGGGCTCCTACAATGAGCAGTTCTTC. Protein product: CATSDRGSGSYNEQFF.

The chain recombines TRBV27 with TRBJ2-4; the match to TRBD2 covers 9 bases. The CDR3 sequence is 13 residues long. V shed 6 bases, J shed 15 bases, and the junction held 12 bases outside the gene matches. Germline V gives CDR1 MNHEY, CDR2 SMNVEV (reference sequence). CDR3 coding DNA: TGTGCCAGCAGCCCCGGGACTAGCTCCATTTTGTACTTC. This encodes CASSPGTSSILYF.

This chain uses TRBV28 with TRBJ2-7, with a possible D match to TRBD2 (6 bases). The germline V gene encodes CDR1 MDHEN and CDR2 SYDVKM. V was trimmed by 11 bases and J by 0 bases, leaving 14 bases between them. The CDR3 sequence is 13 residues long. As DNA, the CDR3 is TGTGCCGCATCCCCCGGGGGCTCCTACGAGCAGTACGTC. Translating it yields CAASPGGSYEQYV.

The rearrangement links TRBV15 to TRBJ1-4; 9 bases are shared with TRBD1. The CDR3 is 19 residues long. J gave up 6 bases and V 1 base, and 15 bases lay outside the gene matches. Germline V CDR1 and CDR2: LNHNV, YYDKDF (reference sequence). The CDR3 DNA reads TGTGCCACCAGCAGAGCCCCGGGTTTATCGGGACAGGGCGATGAAAAACTGTTTTTT. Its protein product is CATSRAPGLSGQGDEKLFF.

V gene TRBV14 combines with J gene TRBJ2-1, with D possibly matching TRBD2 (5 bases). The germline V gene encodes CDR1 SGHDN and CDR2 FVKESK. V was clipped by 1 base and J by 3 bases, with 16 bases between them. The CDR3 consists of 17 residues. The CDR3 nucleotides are TGTGCCAGCAGCCAAGTTGGCGCGACTAACTTCTACAATGAGCAGTTCTTC. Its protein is CASSQVGATNFYNEQFF.

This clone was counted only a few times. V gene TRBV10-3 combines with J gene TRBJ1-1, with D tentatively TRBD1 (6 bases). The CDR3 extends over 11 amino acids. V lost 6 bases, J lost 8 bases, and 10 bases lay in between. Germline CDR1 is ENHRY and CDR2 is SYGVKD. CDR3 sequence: CAIREQGEAFF. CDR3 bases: TGTGCCATCAGGGAACAGGGAGAAGCTTTCTTT.

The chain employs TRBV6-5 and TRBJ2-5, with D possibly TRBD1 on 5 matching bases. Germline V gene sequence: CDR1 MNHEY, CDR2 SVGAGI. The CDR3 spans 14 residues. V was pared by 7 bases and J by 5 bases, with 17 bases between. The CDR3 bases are TGTGCCAGCACCCCCCAGGGTTTGAGGGAGACCCAGTACTTC. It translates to CASTPQGLRETQYF.

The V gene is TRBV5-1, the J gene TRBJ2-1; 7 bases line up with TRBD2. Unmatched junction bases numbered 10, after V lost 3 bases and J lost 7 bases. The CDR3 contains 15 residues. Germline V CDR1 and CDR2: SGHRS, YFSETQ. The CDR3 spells CASSYNTGTINEQFF. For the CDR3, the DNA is TGCGCCAGCAGCTATAACACCGGGACTATAAATGAGCAGTTCTTC.

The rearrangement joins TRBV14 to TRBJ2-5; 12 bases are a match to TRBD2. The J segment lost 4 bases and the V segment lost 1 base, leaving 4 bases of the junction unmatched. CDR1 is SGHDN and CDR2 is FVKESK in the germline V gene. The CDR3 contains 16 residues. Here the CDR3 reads CASSQGLAGVVETQYF. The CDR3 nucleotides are TGTGCCAGCAGCCAAGGACTAGCGGGAGTGGTAGAGACCCAGTACTTC.

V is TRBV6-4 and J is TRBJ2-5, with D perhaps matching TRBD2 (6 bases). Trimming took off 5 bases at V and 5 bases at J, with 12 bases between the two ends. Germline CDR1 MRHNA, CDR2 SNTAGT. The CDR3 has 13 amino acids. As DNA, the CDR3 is TGTGCCAGCAGTAGGCAGGAGGGGGAGACCCAGTACTTC. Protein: CASSRQEGETQYF.

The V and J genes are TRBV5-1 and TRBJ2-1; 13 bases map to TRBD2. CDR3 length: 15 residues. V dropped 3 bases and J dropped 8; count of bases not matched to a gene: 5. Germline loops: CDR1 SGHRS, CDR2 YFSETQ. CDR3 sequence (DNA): TGCGCCAGCAGCTCTGGACTAGCGGGAGCTGATGAGCAGTTCTTC. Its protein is CASSSGLAGADEQFF.

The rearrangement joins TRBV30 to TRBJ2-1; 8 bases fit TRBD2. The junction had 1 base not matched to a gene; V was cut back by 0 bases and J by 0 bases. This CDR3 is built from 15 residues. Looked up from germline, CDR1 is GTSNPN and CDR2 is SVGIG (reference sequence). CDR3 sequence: CAWSVTSGSYNEQFF. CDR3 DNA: TGTGCCTGGAGTGTAACTAGCGGCTCCTACAATGAGCAGTTCTTC.

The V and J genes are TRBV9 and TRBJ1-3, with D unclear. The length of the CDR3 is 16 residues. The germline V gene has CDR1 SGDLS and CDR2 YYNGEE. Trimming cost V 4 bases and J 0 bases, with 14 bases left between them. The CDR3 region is CASSPSPVSSGNTIYF. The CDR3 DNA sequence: TGTGCCAGCAGCCCGTCACCGGTTAGCTCTGGAAACACCATATATTTT. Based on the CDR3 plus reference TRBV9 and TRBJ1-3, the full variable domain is DSGVTQTPKHLITATGQRVTLRCSPRSGDLSVYWYQQSLDQGLQFLIQYYNGEERAKGNILERFSAQQFPDLHSELNLSSLELGDSALYFCASSPSPVSSGNTIYFGEGSWLTVV.

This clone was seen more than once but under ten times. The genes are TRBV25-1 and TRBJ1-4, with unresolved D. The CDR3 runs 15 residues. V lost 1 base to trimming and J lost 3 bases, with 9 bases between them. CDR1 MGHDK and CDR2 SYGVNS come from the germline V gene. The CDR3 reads CASSEFGTANEKLFF. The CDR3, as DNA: TGTGCCAGCAGTGAATTCGGAACAGCTAATGAAAAACTGTTTTTT.

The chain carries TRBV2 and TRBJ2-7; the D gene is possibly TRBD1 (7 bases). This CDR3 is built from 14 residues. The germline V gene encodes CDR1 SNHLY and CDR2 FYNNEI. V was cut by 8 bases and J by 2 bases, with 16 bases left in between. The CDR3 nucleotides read TGTGCCAGCTGGGGCGGGGACAGACCCTACGAGCAGTACTTC. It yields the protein CASWGGDRPYEQYF.

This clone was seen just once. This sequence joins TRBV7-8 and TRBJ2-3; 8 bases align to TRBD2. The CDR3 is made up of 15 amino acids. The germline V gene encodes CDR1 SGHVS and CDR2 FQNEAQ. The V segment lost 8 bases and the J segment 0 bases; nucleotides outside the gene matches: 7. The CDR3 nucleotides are TGTGCCAGCCTCCGAGCGGGAGCTAGCACAGATACGCAGTATTTT. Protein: CASLRAGASTDTQYF.

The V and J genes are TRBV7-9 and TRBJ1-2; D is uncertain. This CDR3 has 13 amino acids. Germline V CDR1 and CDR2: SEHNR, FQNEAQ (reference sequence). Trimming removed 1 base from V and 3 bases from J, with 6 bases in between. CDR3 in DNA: TGTGCCAGCAGCTTAGATGGAGACTATGGCTACACCTTC. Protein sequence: CASSLDGDYGYTF.

CDR3 sequence (DNA): TGTGCCAGCAGCACTACAGCGGGAGGGCCCCTGAATGAGCAGTTCTTC. Translating gives CASSTTAGGPLNEQFF. The chain couples TRBV9 to TRBJ2-1, with TRBD2 identical over 10 bases. The CDR3 consists of 16 residues. The germline gives CDR1 SGDLS, CDR2 YYNGEE. V shed 4 bases, J shed 7 bases, and the junction held 11 bases outside the gene matches.

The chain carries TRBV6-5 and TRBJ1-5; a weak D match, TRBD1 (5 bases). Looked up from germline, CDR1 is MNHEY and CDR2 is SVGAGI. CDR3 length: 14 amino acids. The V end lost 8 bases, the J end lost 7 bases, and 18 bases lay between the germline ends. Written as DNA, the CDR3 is TGTGCCAGCTCCTCACGGGGGTTTGGGCAGCCCCAGCATTTT. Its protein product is CASSSRGFGQPQHF.

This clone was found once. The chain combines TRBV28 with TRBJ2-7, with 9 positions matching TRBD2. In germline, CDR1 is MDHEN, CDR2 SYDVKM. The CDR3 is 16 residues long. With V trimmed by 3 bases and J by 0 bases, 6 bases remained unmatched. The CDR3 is CASSFLSGGYSYEQYF. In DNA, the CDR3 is TGTGCCAGCAGTTTCCTTAGCGGGGGTTACTCCTACGAGCAGTACTTC.

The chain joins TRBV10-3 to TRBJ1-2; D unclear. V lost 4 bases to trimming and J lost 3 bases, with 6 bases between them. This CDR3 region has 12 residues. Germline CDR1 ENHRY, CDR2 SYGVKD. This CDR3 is CAISVNDYGYTF. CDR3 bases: TGTGCCATCAGTGTAAATGACTATGGCTACACCTTC.